Listed below are T cell receptor beta chains from one sample, sequenced in a study of T cell repertoires in cytomegalovirus infection. Their recognized antigens are unknown. TCRdb itself ran the reads through MiXCR, one entry per CDR3 protein. Of about 920,000 distinct CDR3 sequences listed, roughly 31% were seen once; the top ten hold around 15%. This sample comprised cultured CD8+ T cells from PBMCs, obtained from culture after CMV antigen stimulation. All receptors come from a human donor in good health (CMV status not recorded). Some clones in this sample may be carry-over from other donors' samples. The CDR3 runs from the conserved cysteine through the conserved F or W. A D gene is named only where the DNA matches it firmly. Clone size is stated in some rows and not others, as once, few, many or a class when expanded.

V gene,clone size,J gene,D gene,CDR3 protein,CDR3 DNA
TRBV7-6,many,TRBJ1-4,-,CASSLNPIPRSTNEKLFF,TGTGCCAGCAGCTTAAATCCCATCCCACGCTCAACTAATGAAAAACTGTTTTTT
TRBV4-2,-,TRBJ1-6,-,CASSRVPYNSPLHF,TGTGCCAGCAGCCGAGTCCCCTATAATTCACCCCTCCACTTT
TRBV7-6,few,TRBJ2-7,TRBD1,CASSPQGRTGNYEQYF,TGTGCCAGCAGCCCCCAAGGAAGGACAGGGAACTACGAGCAGTACTTC
TRBV27,-,TRBJ2-7,-,CASSKFGEQYF,TGTGCCAGCAGTAAATTCGGGGAGCAGTACTTC
TRBV19,-,TRBJ1-5,-,CASSTRTVPNQPQHF,TGTGCCAGTAGTACACGGACAGTTCCCAATCAGCCCCAGCATTTT
TRBV28,many,TRBJ2-1,TRBD2,CASSHGTSGGIEQFF,TGTGCCAGCAGTCACGGGACTAGCGGGGGAATTGAGCAGTTCTTC
TRBV28,-,TRBJ2-3,-,CASSLDGLADTQYF,TGTGCCAGCAGTTTGGACGGGCTGGCAGATACGCAGTATTTT
TRBV6-1,many,TRBJ2-7,TRBD1,CASSLLTGQGYEQYF,TGTGCCAGTTCACTGTTAACGGGACAGGGCTACGAGCAGTACTTC
TRBV5-8,few,TRBJ2-1,TRBD1,CASSLASGTGSNEQFF,TGTGCCAGCAGCTTGGCCTCGGGGACAGGGTCCAATGAGCAGTTCTTC
TRBV12-3/TRBV12-4,-,TRBJ2-1,-,CASSPQGTSYNEQFF,TGTGCCAGCAGTCCGCAGGGGACCTCCTACAATGAGCAGTTCTTC